Presented here are 5 T cell receptor beta chains from one specimen sequenced in a study of T-cell reconstitution after alpha-beta-depleted transplantation in children. Unique molecular identifiers were used to barcode this TCRbeta library. TCRdb re-called the PCR reads with MiXCR, one entry per CDR3 protein. The data hold roughly 500,000 distinct CDR3 sequences, with approximately 20% observed a single time. Here the sequenced sample was PBMCs from the stem cell graft donor, taken from the stem cell graft. Receptors were obtained from a human donor who donated a stem cell graft to a child with acute lymphoblastic leukemia.

V gene TRBV11-2 combines with J gene TRBJ1-4, with no clear D. The V gene lost 6 bases and the J gene lost 5 bases, with 13 bases spanning the gap. CDR1 and CDR2 from the germline V gene are SGHAT and FQNNGV. CDR3 size: 14 residues. CDR3 sequence: CASSSPFRNEKLFF. In DNA form, the CDR3 reads TGTGCCAGCAGTTCCCCCTTCAGAAATGAAAAACTGTTTTTT.

This clonotype turned up a few times. The chain employs TRBV28 and TRBJ2-1, with D perhaps assigned TRBD1 or TRBD2 (5 bases each). Germline V gives CDR1 MDHEN, CDR2 SYDVKM. There are 13 residues in the CDR3. V lost 6 bases and J lost 8, with 14 bases in between. The CDR3 protein is CASSPLGTDEQFF. The CDR3 nucleotides read TGTGCCAGCAGCCCCCTAGGGACGGATGAGCAGTTCTTC.

The chain recombines TRBV9 with TRBJ2-3, with no clear D. The CDR3 loop spans 14 amino acids. Germline-derived CDR1 and CDR2 are SGDLS and YYNGEE. The V and J ends lost 4 bases and 5 bases respectively, with 14 bases between them. The chain's CDR3 is CASSISRSRDTQYF. The CDR3 DNA reads TGTGCCAGCAGCATTTCACGATCGAGAGATACGCAGTATTTT.

The rearrangement joins TRBV27 to TRBJ1-4; maybe TRBD1 (5 bases). The V and J ends lost 4 bases and 5 bases respectively, with 20 bases between them. CDR1 and CDR2 from the germline V gene are MNHEY and SMNVEV (reference sequence). This CDR3 contains 17 residues. The DNA of the CDR3 is TGTGCCAGCAGTTCGACCACCCAGGGTCTACGGAATGAAAAACTGTTTTTT. As protein: CASSSTTQGLRNEKLFF.

This clonotype was detected only a few times. This chain's CDR3 is CASSVAHWAELSYNEQFF. DNA of the CDR3: TGTGCCAGCAGCGTGGCCCATTGGGCCGAACTCTCCTACAATGAGCAGTTCTTC. The V and J genes are TRBV9 and TRBJ2-1; D gene ambiguous. Germline V gene lookup returns CDR1 SGDLS and CDR2 YYNGEE. V lost 2 bases and J 0 bases, leaving 18 bases between the germline ends. The CDR3 sequence is 18 residues long.